A single sample gave rise to the 20 T cell receptor beta chains below, sequenced in a study of T-cell reconstitution after alpha-beta-depleted transplantation in children. Unique molecular identifiers were used to barcode this TCRbeta library. TCRdb independently ran MiXCR on the PCR reads; one entry per CDR3 protein. The sample records fewer than 750,000 distinct CDR3 sequences, roughly 30% being singletons. Sequenced here: PBMCs, sampled before TCRalphabeta/CD19-depleted stem cell transplant. The receptors derive from a boy younger than two with Wiskott-Aldrich syndrome, due to receive a stem cell transplant.

This chain's CDR3 is CASSASGTYNEQFF. The CDR3 coding sequence is TGTGCCAGCAGCGCTAGCGGGACCTACAATGAGCAGTTCTTC. The gene calls are TRBV7-9 and TRBJ2-1, with TRBD2 matching over 9 bases. V was pared by 5 bases and J by 2 bases, with 1 base of the junction left unmatched. The germline V gene has CDR1 SEHNR and CDR2 FQNEAQ (reference sequence). This CDR3 comprises 14 residues.

The chain couples TRBV10-3 to TRBJ2-7; 9 nucleotides agree with TRBD2. The CDR3 covers 16 residues. V lost 6 bases, J lost 2 bases, and 11 bases stayed unmatched. Per germline, CDR1 ENHRY and CDR2 SYGVKD. The CDR3 region is CAIRKDLAGPAYEQYF. CDR3 DNA: TGTGCCATCAGAAAGGACCTAGCGGGACCAGCCTACGAGCAGTACTTC.

The rearrangement links TRBV6-2 or TRBV6-3 to TRBJ1-2; 7 bases are a match to TRBD1. Germline V gene lookup returns CDR1 MNHEY and CDR2 SVGEGT. V was clipped by 6 bases and J by 0 bases; unmatched bases: 10. The CDR3 is made up of 16 amino acids. The CDR3 nucleotides read TGTGCCAGCAGACTACGACAGGGACCCGCTAACTATGGCTACACCTTC. This sequence encodes CASRLRQGPANYGYTF.

This chain connects TRBV5-5 to TRBJ2-2, with D unclear. The length of the CDR3 is 16 residues. Germline V gene lookup returns CDR1 SGHKS and CDR2 YYEKEE (reference sequence). The germline V and J ends were trimmed by 0 bases and 6 bases, with 15 bases remaining between them. The CDR3 here is CASSLVPLTMSGELFF. The CDR3 nucleotides are TGTGCCAGCAGCTTGGTACCGCTAACAATGTCCGGGGAGCTGTTTTTT.

The chain is built from TRBV7-2 and TRBJ2-7; D might be TRBD2 (5 bases). Germline V gene data show CDR1 as SGHTA and CDR2 as FQGNSA. The CDR3 totals 11 residues. Deletions cut 5 bases from V and 9 bases from J, with 11 bases between. The CDR3 here is CASSAGLTQYF. Written as DNA, the CDR3 is TGTGCCAGCAGCGCCGGACTGACGCAGTACTTC.

The genes are TRBV6-5 and TRBJ2-1; the match to TRBD1 covers 9 bases. J lost 10 bases, V lost 2 bases, and 9 bases had no gene match. Germline lookup yields CDR1 MNHEY and CDR2 SVGAGI. This CDR3 contains 15 residues. CDR3 nucleotide sequence: TGTGCCAGCAGTTACGGGGGGACAGGGACGGGGGAGCAGTTCTTC. It encodes CASSYGGTGTGEQFF.

In its sample, this clonotype was seen many times. The rearrangement links TRBV18 to TRBJ1-1, with D uncertain. From germline, CDR1 is KGHSH and CDR2 LQKENI. The V and J ends lost 3 bases and 1 base respectively, with 6 bases between them. This CDR3 has 13 residues. Here the CDR3 reads CASSPGQNTEAFF. The CDR3 coding sequence is TGTGCCAGCTCACCGGGCCAGAACACTGAAGCTTTCTTT.

Only a few counts were recorded for this clonotype. The V and J genes are TRBV15 and TRBJ1-1; D is possibly TRBD1 (6 bases). Germline V CDR1 and CDR2: LNHNV, YYDKDF (reference sequence). The V and J ends lost 8 bases and 1 base respectively, with 14 bases between them. The CDR3 sequence is 14 residues long. The CDR3 DNA follows: TGTGCCACCGGAGGGGGGGGGAGGAACACTGAAGCTTTCTTT. Its translation: CATGGGGRNTEAFF.

The chain couples TRBV5-1 to TRBJ2-2, with 10 nucleotides matching TRBD1. In germline, CDR1 is SGHRS, CDR2 YFSETQ. This CDR3 is built from 17 residues. V dropped 3 bases and J dropped 6; count of bases not matched to a gene: 11. CDR3 residues: CASSWAKTGGASGELFF. The CDR3 nucleotides are TGCGCCAGCAGCTGGGCCAAGACAGGGGGCGCATCCGGGGAGCTGTTTTTT.

The sample holds a few counts of this clonotype. V and J are TRBV30 and TRBJ1-1; a weak D match, TRBD1 (5 bases). CDR3 length: 12 amino acids. Trimming stripped 3 bases from V and 8 bases from J, with 13 bases between. The germline V gene has CDR1 GTSNPN and CDR2 SVGIG (reference sequence). CDR3 DNA sequence: TGTGCCTGGAGGGAGAGAGGGGCCGAAGCTTTCTTT. Translation: CAWRERGAEAFF.

At least ten counts were recorded for this clonotype. The J gene is TRBJ1-3, the V gene TRBV24-1; 8 bases align to TRBD1. V lost 7 bases and J lost 0; bases outside the gene matches: 4. Germline CDR1 and CDR2: KGHDR and SFDVKD. CDR3 size: 15 residues. CDR3 DNA: TGTGCCACCAGCCGGGACAGGTCCTCTGGAAACACCATATATTTT. Its protein product is CATSRDRSSGNTIYF.

In its sample, this clonotype was seen a few times. The rearrangement joins TRBV12-3 or TRBV12-4 to TRBJ2-1; 8 positions match TRBD1. This CDR3 region has 14 residues. The J segment lost 6 bases and the V segment lost 3 bases, leaving 4 bases of the junction unmatched. The CDR3 region has the DNA TGTGCCAGCAGTTTGGACAGGGCGAGCAATGAGCAGTTCTTC. Translated, it gives CASSLDRASNEQFF.

The chain joins TRBV11-2 to TRBJ2-7; tentative D call: TRBD1 (6 bases). From germline, CDR1 is SGHAT and CDR2 FQNNGV. The CDR3 length is 12 residues. Trimming cost V 5 bases and J 5 bases, with 10 bases left between them. The CDR3 DNA reads TGTGCCAGCAGCGGGGCAGGGGACGAGCAGTACTTC. Its protein product is CASSGAGDEQYF.

The chain couples TRBV5-5 to TRBJ2-1; perhaps D is TRBD1 or TRBD2 (5 bases each). This CDR3 comprises 15 residues. CDR1 and CDR2 (germline): SGHKS, YYEKEE (reference sequence). Trimming cost V 0 bases and J 4 bases, with 11 bases left between them. The CDR3 bases are TGTGCCAGCAGCTTGGAGGGACCCACTTACAATGAGCAGTTCTTC. Residues: CASSLEGPTYNEQFF. Looking up the rest from reference TRBV5-5 and TRBJ2-1 gives the full variable domain: DAGVTQSPTHLIKTRGQQVTLRCSPISGHKSVSWYQQVLGQGPQFIFQYYEKEERGRGNFPDRFSARQFPNYSSELNVNALLLGDSALYLCASSLEGPTYNEQFFGPGTRLTVL.

This clonotype occurred a few times. The V gene is TRBV20-1, the J gene TRBJ2-5; no firm D call. The CDR3 runs to 12 residues. Germline V CDR1 and CDR2: DFQATT, SNEGSKA (reference sequence). Trimming left V 5 bases short and J 3 bases short, with 10 bases between. This chain's CDR3 is CSAALGKETQYF. The CDR3, as DNA: TGCAGTGCTGCTCTGGGGAAAGAGACCCAGTACTTC.

The gene calls are TRBV3-1 and TRBJ2-7, with D perhaps TRBD2 (6 bases). CDR1 and CDR2 (germline): LGHDT, YNNKEL (reference sequence). The CDR3 is 14 amino acids. V was pared by 3 bases and J by 3 bases, with 12 bases between. The CDR3 spells CASSQRGLDYEQYF. The CDR3 bases are TGTGCCAGCAGCCAGAGGGGACTCGACTACGAGCAGTACTTC.

This clonotype has just a few counts. The chain joins TRBV5-1 to TRBJ2-7; 7 bases match TRBD2. V shed 5 bases and J 0 bases; nucleotides not matched to a gene: 5. The CDR3 is made up of 14 amino acids. Germline V CDR1 and CDR2: SGHRS, YFSETQ. In DNA form, the CDR3 reads TGCGCCAGCAGGCGGCTAGCGGTCTCCTACGAGCAGTACTTC. As protein: CASRRLAVSYEQYF.

The rearrangement joins TRBV10-3 to TRBJ2-1; 10 nucleotides line up with TRBD2. Germline loops: CDR1 ENHRY, CDR2 SYGVKD. The CDR3 has 15 residues. With V trimmed by 3 bases and J by 9 bases, 8 bases remained unmatched. The CDR3 sequence is CAISDPPSGRFEQFF. The CDR3 bases are TGTGCCATCAGTGATCCCCCTAGCGGGAGATTTGAGCAGTTCTTC.

This clonotype turned up a few times. The chain uses TRBV7-9 and TRBJ1-2; D perhaps matches TRBD1 (6 bases). The CDR3 contains 14 residues. CDR1 is SEHNR and CDR2 is FQNEAQ in the germline V gene (reference sequence). The V end lost 8 bases, the J end lost 8 bases, and 21 bases lay between the germline ends. The CDR3 is CASATHRGQGGYTF. The CDR3 nucleotides are TGTGCCAGCGCAACGCACCGGGGTCAGGGGGGCTACACCTTC.

This clonotype was detected a few times. The chain joins TRBV7-2 to TRBJ1-6; D gene unclear. This CDR3 is 15 amino acids long. V lost 9 bases and J lost 0, with 12 bases in between. CDR1 is SGHTA and CDR2 is FQGNSA in the germline V gene. The CDR3 region has the DNA TGTGCCAGTAGCGACGGAAGCTCCTATAATTCACCCCTCCACTTT. It translates to CASSDGSSYNSPLHF.